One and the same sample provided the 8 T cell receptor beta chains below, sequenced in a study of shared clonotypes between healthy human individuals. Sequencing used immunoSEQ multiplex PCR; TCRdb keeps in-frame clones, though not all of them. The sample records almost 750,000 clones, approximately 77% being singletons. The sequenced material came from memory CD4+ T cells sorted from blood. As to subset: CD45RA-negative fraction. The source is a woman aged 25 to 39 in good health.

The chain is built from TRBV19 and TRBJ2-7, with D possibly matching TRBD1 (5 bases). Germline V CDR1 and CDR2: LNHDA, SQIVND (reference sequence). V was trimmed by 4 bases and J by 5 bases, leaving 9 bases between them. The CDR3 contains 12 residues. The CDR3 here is CASSNRFHEQYF. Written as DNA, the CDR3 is TGTGCCAGTAGTAACAGGTTCCACGAGCAGTACTTC. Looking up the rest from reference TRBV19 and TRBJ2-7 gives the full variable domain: DGGITQSPKYLFRKEGQNVTLSCEQNLNHDAMYWYRQDPGQGLRLIYYSQIVNDFQKGDIAEGYSVSREKKESFPLTVTSAQKNPTAFYLCASSNRFHEQYFGPGTRLTVT.

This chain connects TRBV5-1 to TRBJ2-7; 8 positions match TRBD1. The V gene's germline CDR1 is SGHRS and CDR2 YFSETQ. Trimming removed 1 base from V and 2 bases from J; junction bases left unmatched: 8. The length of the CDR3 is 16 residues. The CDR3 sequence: CASSLSRDRFPYEQYF. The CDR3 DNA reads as TGCGCCAGCAGCTTGTCCCGGGACAGGTTTCCCTACGAGCAGTACTTC.

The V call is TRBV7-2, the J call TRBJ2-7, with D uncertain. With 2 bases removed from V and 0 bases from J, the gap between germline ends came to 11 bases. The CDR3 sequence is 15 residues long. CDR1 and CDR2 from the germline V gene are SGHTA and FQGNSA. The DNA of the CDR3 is TGTGCCAGCAGCTTACGGATGCTCAGCTCCTACGAGCAGTACTTC. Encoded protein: CASSLRMLSSYEQYF.

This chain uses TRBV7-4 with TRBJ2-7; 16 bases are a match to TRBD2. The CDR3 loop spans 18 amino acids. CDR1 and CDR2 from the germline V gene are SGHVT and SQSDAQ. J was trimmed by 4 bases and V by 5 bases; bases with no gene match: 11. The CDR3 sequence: CASSTTGTSGRARYEQYF. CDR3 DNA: TGTGCCAGCAGCACAACCGGGACTAGCGGGAGGGCAAGGTACGAGCAGTACTTC.

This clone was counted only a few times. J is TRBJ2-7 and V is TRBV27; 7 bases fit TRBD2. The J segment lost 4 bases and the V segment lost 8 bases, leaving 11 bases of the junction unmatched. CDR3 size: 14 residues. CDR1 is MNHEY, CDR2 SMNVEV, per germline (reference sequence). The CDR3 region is CASQTTTSSYEQYF. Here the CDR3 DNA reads TGTGCCAGCCAGACGACGACTAGCAGTTACGAGCAGTACTTC.

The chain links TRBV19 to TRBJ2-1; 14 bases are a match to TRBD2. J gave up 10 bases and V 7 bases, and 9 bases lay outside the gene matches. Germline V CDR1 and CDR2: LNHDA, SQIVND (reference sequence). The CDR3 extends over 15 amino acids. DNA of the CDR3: TGTGCCAGTACATCCGGGACTAGCGGGAGTTCAGAGCAGTTCTTC. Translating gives CASTSGTSGSSEQFF.

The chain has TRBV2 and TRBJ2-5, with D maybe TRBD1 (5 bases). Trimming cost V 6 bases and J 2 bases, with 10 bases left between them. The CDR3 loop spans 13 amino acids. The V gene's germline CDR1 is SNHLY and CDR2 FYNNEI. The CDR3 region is CASRHRLQETQYF. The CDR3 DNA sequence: TGTGCCAGCAGGCACAGGTTACAAGAGACCCAGTACTTC.

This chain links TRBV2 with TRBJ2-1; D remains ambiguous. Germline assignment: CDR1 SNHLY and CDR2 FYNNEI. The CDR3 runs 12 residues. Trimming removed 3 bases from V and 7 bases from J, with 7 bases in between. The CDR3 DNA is TGTGCCAGCAGTGATTGGGATAATGAGCAGTTCTTC. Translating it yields CASSDWDNEQFF.